The 30 T cell receptor beta chains below all came from one sample that was sequenced in a study of blood T cell repertoires in COVID-19. This table comes from immunoSEQ multiplex PCR, and its TCRdb copy is limited to in-frame clones, with some not included. This sample has about 330,000 clones, with 80% to 90% found just once. Specimen: PBMCs or T cells enriched from blood (not recorded which). All receptors come from a woman in her twenties or thirties who had recovered from COVID-19.

The chain employs TRBV7-8 and TRBJ2-5, with TRBD1 matching over 10 bases. The CDR3 is 14 amino acids. CDR1 is SGHVS and CDR2 is FQNEAQ in the germline V gene. V was pared by 5 bases and J by 4 bases, with 4 bases of the junction left unmatched. CDR3 protein: CASSLWTGGETQYF. The CDR3 DNA reads as TGTGCCAGCAGCCTATGGACAGGGGGAGAGACCCAGTACTTC.

This chain uses TRBV28 with TRBJ1-5; 8 bases align to TRBD1. Trimming removed 4 bases from V and 0 bases from J; junction bases left unmatched: 8. CDR1 is MDHEN and CDR2 is SYDVKM in the germline V gene. This CDR3 spans 17 amino acids. Here the CDR3 reads CASSSGQGLYSNQPQHF. For the CDR3, the DNA is TGTGCCAGCAGTTCCGGACAGGGCCTGTATAGCAATCAGCCCCAGCATTTT.

This chain connects TRBV18 to TRBJ1-1; 8 bases are shared with TRBD1. Germline-derived CDR1 and CDR2 are KGHSH and LQKENI. V was clipped by 5 bases and J by 4 bases; unmatched bases: 9. The CDR3 loop spans 15 amino acids. CDR3 protein: CASSFGGDRGTEAFF. DNA of the CDR3: TGTGCCAGCTCATTCGGGGGCGACAGGGGCACTGAAGCTTTCTTT.

As concerns this clone: Distinct nucleotide sequences in the sample also encode this CDR3. The gene calls are TRBV29-1 and TRBJ1-1, with 9 positions matching TRBD1. Germline values: CDR1 SQVTM, CDR2 ANQGSEA. V trimming: 4 bases; J trimming: 1 base; junction bases outside the gene matches: 1. This CDR3 is 13 amino acids long. CDR3 residues: CSVATGGNTEAFF. CDR3 coding DNA: TGCAGCGTTGCGACAGGGGGGAACACTGAAGCTTTCTTT.

The chain links TRBV6-7 to TRBJ2-3, with 7 bases aligning to TRBD1. TRBV6-7 is an ORF, with its function uncertain. The length of the CDR3 is 15 residues. The junction had 6 bases not matched to a gene; V was cut back by 4 bases and J by 2 bases. The chain's CDR3 is CASSSYRGSTDTQYF. CDR3 DNA sequence: TGTGCCAGCAGTTCTTACAGGGGATCCACAGATACGCAGTATTTT.

The chain recombines TRBV7-2 with TRBJ1-2; 10 nucleotides line up with TRBD1. This CDR3 is 15 amino acids long. Germline CDR1 and CDR2: SGHTA and FQGNSA. V was clipped by 5 bases and J by 6 bases; unmatched bases: 9. CDR3 DNA sequence: TGTGCCAGCAGCGGTAGGGGACAGGGGTTCAATGGCTACACCTTC. This sequence encodes CASSGRGQGFNGYTF.

The rearrangement links TRBV19 to TRBJ1-2, with a weak D call TRBD1 (5 bases). This CDR3 comprises 14 residues. V was shortened by 11 bases and J by 3 bases, with 19 bases between the two germline ends. Germline CDR1 and CDR2: LNHDA and SQIVND (reference sequence). DNA of the CDR3: TGTGCCTCCTGGGGAGGGGTGGCCGACTATGGCTACACCTTC. Its translation: CASWGGVADYGYTF.

This clone appeared a single time. The rearrangement uses TRBV18 and TRBJ1-6; 8 nucleotides match TRBD1. The trim removed 4 bases at V and 8 bases at J, leaving 7 bases unmatched. This CDR3 has 15 amino acids. Germline CDR1 reads KGHSH; CDR2 reads LQKENI. The CDR3 coding sequence is TGTGCCAGCTCACAGACAGGGGATATAGATTCACCCCTCCACTTT. Translating it yields CASSQTGDIDSPLHF.

The genes are TRBV18 and TRBJ2-3, with unresolved D. Germline values: CDR1 KGHSH, CDR2 LQKENI. The CDR3 contains 16 residues. The V and J ends lost 0 bases and 0 bases respectively, with 10 bases between them. CDR3 DNA sequence: TGTGCCAGCTCACCACCTTCCCCGTTCAGCACAGATACGCAGTATTTT. Translation: CASSPPSPFSTDTQYF.

The rearrangement joins TRBV6-5 to TRBJ1-5; the match to TRBD1 covers 9 bases. CDR3 length equals 15 residues. Germline trimming cut 7 bases from V and 6 bases from J; bases unmatched to any gene: 10. Germline CDR1 is MNHEY and CDR2 is SVGAGI. CDR3 nucleotides: TGTGCCAGCAATATGGACAGGGGTGAAGGTCAGCCCCAGCATTTT. It is translated as CASNMDRGEGQPQHF.

The chain joins TRBV28 to TRBJ1-5; 11 bases align to TRBD1. The CDR3 is made up of 17 amino acids. The germline gives CDR1 MDHEN, CDR2 SYDVKM. Unmatched junction bases numbered 7, after V lost 1 base and J lost 5 bases. The CDR3 DNA reads TGTGCCAGCAGTTTATACGCGGGGACAGGGGGATATCAGCCCCAGCATTTT. As protein: CASSLYAGTGGYQPQHF.

This clone appeared a few times. This chain connects TRBV10-3 to TRBJ1-1; 7 bases match TRBD1. Germline-derived CDR1 and CDR2 are ENHRY and SYGVKD. The CDR3 has 15 amino acids. V was clipped by 8 bases and J by 4 bases; unmatched bases: 13. In nucleotides, the CDR3 is TGTGCCATCGGGCGAGAGGGGGCGCGGGTCACTGAAGCTTTCTTT. It yields the protein CAIGREGARVTEAFF.

This clone was observed a few times. The V call is TRBV5-1, the J call TRBJ1-1; possibly TRBD1 for D (5 bases). The CDR3 extends over 15 amino acids. Trimming removed 0 bases at V and 4 bases at J, with 13 bases between. CDR1 is SGHRS, CDR2 YFSETQ, per germline. Here the CDR3 reads CASSLADHRGTEAFF. CDR3 in DNA: TGCGCCAGCAGCTTGGCCGACCATAGGGGCACTGAAGCTTTCTTT.

This sequence joins TRBV5-6 and TRBJ2-3, with a possible D match to TRBD1 (5 bases). V was cut by 3 bases and J by 4 bases, with 9 bases left in between. Per the germline V gene, CDR1 is SGHDT and CDR2 is YYEEEE. The CDR3 has 13 residues. The CDR3 nucleotides are TGTGCCAGCAGCTACCAGGGTGCAGATACGCAGTATTTT. It codes for CASSYQGADTQYF.

The chain is built from TRBV5-1 and TRBJ2-2, with D possibly being TRBD2 (5 bases). CDR1 and CDR2 from the germline V gene are SGHRS and YFSETQ. V shed 0 bases and J shed 9 bases, with 15 bases lying between them. This CDR3 is built from 15 residues. The CDR3 DNA follows: TGCGCCAGCAGCTTGGCCGGGAAGGTGAACAGGGAGCTGTTTTTT. As protein: CASSLAGKVNRELFF.

The V gene is TRBV28, the J gene TRBJ1-2; 9 nucleotides agree with TRBD1. The CDR3 has 16 amino acids. Germline CDR1 reads MDHEN; CDR2 reads SYDVKM. V gave up 6 bases and J gave up 6 bases; unmatched junction bases: 14. For the CDR3, the DNA is TGTGCCAGCAGCTTTATAACCGGGACAGGGATGAATGGCTACACCTTC. It translates to CASSFITGTGMNGYTF.

On this clone: The same CDR3 arises from other DNA sequences in this sample as well. The rearrangement uses TRBV6-5 and TRBJ2-7; TRBD1 agrees at 9 bases. The J segment lost 4 bases and the V segment lost 6 bases, leaving 4 bases of the junction unmatched. The CDR3 length is 13 residues. Per germline, CDR1 MNHEY and CDR2 SVGAGI. The CDR3 nucleotides read TGTGCCAGCAGCCGCGACAGGGGGTACGAGCAGTACTTC. Protein: CASSRDRGYEQYF.

V usage is TRBV4-2 and J usage is TRBJ2-1; D gene ambiguous. CDR1 and CDR2 from the germline V gene are LGHNA and YNFKEQ. The CDR3 covers 13 residues. The V end lost 0 bases, the J end lost 9 bases, and 9 bases lay between the germline ends. CDR3 protein: CASSQDSDFEQFF. In nucleotides, the CDR3 is TGTGCCAGCAGCCAAGACAGCGATTTTGAGCAGTTCTTC.

Worth noting for this clone: Different DNA sequences within this sample yield the same CDR3. This chain links TRBV6-5 with TRBJ1-2, with 8 positions matching TRBD1. Germline CDR1 reads MNHEY; CDR2 reads SVGAGI. The V segment lost 4 bases and the J segment 2 bases; nucleotides outside the gene matches: 6. The CDR3 is 15 amino acids. CDR3 loop: CASSSGQGVNYGYTF. As DNA, the CDR3 is TGTGCCAGCAGTTCCGGACAGGGCGTCAACTATGGCTACACCTTC.

V and J are TRBV19 and TRBJ1-6; the match to TRBD1 covers 9 bases. V gave up 4 bases and J gave up 10 bases; unmatched junction bases: 5. Germline CDR1 LNHDA, CDR2 SQIVND (reference sequence). This CDR3 comprises 14 residues. CDR3 in amino acids: CASSKQGAGSPLHF. The CDR3 DNA sequence: TGTGCCAGTAGTAAACAGGGGGCAGGGTCACCCCTCCACTTT.

The chain joins TRBV5-6 to TRBJ2-5, with 12 bases fitting TRBD2. CDR1 SGHDT and CDR2 YYEEEE come from the germline V gene. Trimming took 4 bases from V and 4 from J; bases not matched to a gene: 11. This CDR3 comprises 17 residues. CDR3 DNA sequence: TGTGCCAGCAGCCACACTAGGACTAGCGGGGTGGGAGAGACCCAGTACTTC. Encoded protein: CASSHTRTSGVGETQYF.

This clone was seen a few times. The V and J genes are TRBV19 and TRBJ1-4, with D hard to call. The CDR3 loop spans 15 amino acids. CDR1 and CDR2 (germline): LNHDA, SQIVND (reference sequence). The V and J ends lost 7 bases and 2 bases respectively, with 14 bases between them. CDR3 coding DNA: TGTGCCAGTACCCTGGGGAGAGCTACTAATGAAAAACTGTTTTTT. Amino acid sequence: CASTLGRATNEKLFF.

The chain is built from TRBV5-4 and TRBJ2-3; the match to TRBD2 covers 12 bases. CDR1 and CDR2 (germline): SGHNT, YYREEE (reference sequence). This CDR3 contains 17 residues. Germline trimming cut 0 bases from V and 6 bases from J; bases unmatched to any gene: 8. The CDR3 loop is CASSLDASGGVGDTQYF. CDR3 DNA: TGTGCCAGCAGCTTGGATGCTAGCGGGGGGGTAGGGGATACGCAGTATTTT.

V gene TRBV5-4 combines with J gene TRBJ1-5; 9 positions match TRBD1. Trimming removed 3 bases from V and 5 bases from J; junction bases left unmatched: 0. The germline V gene encodes CDR1 SGHNT and CDR2 YYREEE (reference sequence). The CDR3 is 13 residues long. The CDR3 reads CASSWDRDQPQHF. DNA for the CDR3: TGTGCCAGCAGCTGGGACAGGGATCAGCCCCAGCATTTT.

V is TRBV20-1 and J is TRBJ1-3, with no clear D. This CDR3 is 11 amino acids long. Per germline, CDR1 DFQATT and CDR2 SNEGSKA (reference sequence). CDR3 residues: CRADVGNTIYF. CDR3 DNA: TGCAGAGCGGACGTCGGAAACACCATATATTTT.

The chain is built from TRBV6-5 and TRBJ1-5, with D maybe TRBD1 (6 bases). V was clipped by 4 bases and J by 3 bases, with 10 bases between them. Per germline, CDR1 MNHEY and CDR2 SVGAGI. The length of the CDR3 is 14 residues. DNA for the CDR3: TGTGCCAGCAGTTTTGGACAGTTCAATCAGCCCCAGCATTTT. The encoded protein is CASSFGQFNQPQHF.

In this sample, this clone turned up a few times. The chain is built from TRBV28 and TRBJ1-2; weak D call: TRBD1 (5 bases). The germline gives CDR1 MDHEN, CDR2 SYDVKM. The CDR3 sequence is 14 residues long. Trimming took off 6 bases at V and 3 bases at J, with 14 bases between the two ends. CDR3 loop: CASRPAGLDYGYTF. The CDR3 coding sequence is TGTGCCAGCAGGCCTGCGGGGCTGGACTATGGCTACACCTTC.

In regard to this clone: The junction and the germline gene differ at one end; a read error may be behind it. CDR3 sequence (DNA): TGCGCCACCAGCCTTCGGGGGGGGGCCGACGAGCAGTACTTC. Translated: CATSLRGGADEQYF. J is TRBJ2-7 and V is TRBV5-5, with 8 bases fitting TRBD2. CDR1 is SGHKS, CDR2 YYEKEE, per germline (reference sequence). CDR3 length equals 14 residues.

The rearrangement joins TRBV19 to TRBJ1-4; a weak D match, TRBD1 (6 bases). Germline V gene data show CDR1 as LNHDA and CDR2 as SQIVND (reference sequence). This CDR3 is built from 16 residues. V dropped 1 base and J dropped 3 bases, with 12 bases sitting between them. Here the CDR3 DNA reads TGTGCCAGTAGTATAGTCAGGGGACCGTCTAATGAAAAACTGTTTTTT. Translating gives CASSIVRGPSNEKLFF.

The chain joins TRBV9 to TRBJ2-3; 11 bases match TRBD2. From germline, CDR1 is SGDLS and CDR2 YYNGEE. V was clipped by 7 bases and J by 3 bases; unmatched bases: 4. This CDR3 has 14 amino acids. The DNA for the CDR3 is TGTGCCAGCGGGACTAGCGGTTGGACAGATACGCAGTATTTT. It yields the protein CASGTSGWTDTQYF.